The 3 T cell receptor beta chains reported below all come from one sample, sequenced in a study of early T cells in non-severe SARS-CoV-2 infection. TCRdb reprocessed the 5' RACE reads via MiXCR and lists one record per CDR3 protein. This repertoire shows just under 60,000 distinct CDR3 sequences, approximately 9% found once; its top ten account for around 17%. Sequenced input: whole blood. These receptors came from an adult who was a healthcare worker with PCR-confirmed SARS-CoV-2 infection or an uninfected control (not recorded which).

This sequence joins TRBV18 and TRBJ2-6; D is uncertain. The CDR3 is 18 residues long. V was cut by 4 bases and J by 0 bases, with 16 bases left in between. Germline values: CDR1 KGHSH, CDR2 LQKENI. CDR3 coding DNA: TGTGCCAGCTCACAACGCCGTTCGGCCAGCTCTGGGGCCAACGTCCTGACTTTC. This codes for CASSQRRSASSGANVLTF.

This clonotype was observed a few times. The J gene is TRBJ2-7, the V gene TRBV20-1; weak D call: TRBD1 (6 bases). The CDR3 is 14 residues long. Germline V gives CDR1 DFQATT, CDR2 SNEGSKA (reference sequence). V lost 6 bases and J 0 bases, leaving 15 bases between the germline ends. The DNA for the CDR3 is TGCAGTGCCCTCGGGACAAGTATCTCCTACGAGCAGTACTTC. It is translated as CSALGTSISYEQYF.

This clonotype was detected ten times or more. CDR3 nucleotide sequence: TGTGCCAGCAGCTCCTGGGGGGGGAGCACCTACAATGAGCAGTTCTTC. Its translation: CASSSWGGSTYNEQFF. The chain joins TRBV7-9 to TRBJ2-1, with TRBD2 identical over 7 bases. V lost 4 bases to trimming and J lost 2 bases; unmatched junction nucleotides: 8. Germline V lookup: CDR1 SEHNR, CDR2 FQNEAQ (reference sequence). This CDR3 comprises 16 residues. Drawing the rest from reference TRBV7-9 and TRBJ2-1, the complete variable domain is DTGVSQNPRHKITKRGQNVTFRCDPISEHNRLYWYRQTLGQGPEFLTYFQNEAQLEKSRLLSDRFSAERPKGSFSTLEIQRTEQGDSAMYLCASSSWGGSTYNEQFFGPGTRLTVL.